One and the same sample provided the 31 T cell receptor beta chains below, sequenced in a study of control samples from healthy donors and cancer patients. This table comes from immunoSEQ multiplex PCR, and its TCRdb copy is limited to in-frame clones, with some not included. The table has some 74,000 clones, 88% seen once; the top ten hold 5.7%. The sample consisted of blood. These receptors all come from a woman in her fifties or sixties in good health.

This rearrangement joins TRBV21-1 to TRBJ2-3; the listed D gene, TRBD2, was not tested against the DNA. TRBV21-1 is a documented pseudogene. This CDR3 spans 13 amino acids. The CDR3 spells CASSARGVGTQYF. The CDR3 bases are TGTGCCAGCAGCGCGCGGGGGGTGGGGACGCAGTATTTT.

This clone was counted a few times. The rearrangement uses TRBV2 and TRBJ1-2, with D tentatively TRBD1 (5 bases). CDR3 length equals 15 residues. Trimming removed 7 bases from V and 4 bases from J, with 19 bases in between. Per the germline V gene, CDR1 is SNHLY and CDR2 is FYNNEI. In DNA form, the CDR3 reads TGTGCCAGCAAGGGGATCTTCAACGGGGGCTATGGCTACACCTTC. Its protein product is CASKGIFNGGYGYTF. The full variable domain, its missing parts supplied by reference TRBV2 and TRBJ1-2, is EPEVTQTPSHQVTQMGQEVILRCVPISNHLYFYWYRQILGQKVEFLVSFYNNEISEKSEIFDDQFSVERPDGSNFTLKIRSTKLEDSAMYFCASKGIFNGGYGYTFGSGTRLTVV.

The rearrangement joins TRBV3-1 (or the pseudogene TRBV3-2) to TRBJ2-3, with D hard to call. This CDR3 has 16 amino acids. Trimming removed 1 base at V and 2 bases at J, with 13 bases between. In germline, CDR1 is LGHDT, CDR2 YNNKEL (reference sequence). This CDR3 is CASSQVNGGNTDTQYF. CDR3 DNA sequence: TGTGCCAGCAGCCAAGTTAATGGCGGAAACACAGATACGCAGTATTTT.

The chain is built from TRBV19 and TRBJ1-5; the match to TRBD1 covers 7 bases. Losses at the gene ends were 6 bases for V and 4 bases for J; bases not matched to a gene: 9. Looked up from germline, CDR1 is LNHDA and CDR2 is SQIVND (reference sequence). The CDR3 is 15 amino acids. DNA for the CDR3: TGTGCCAGTAGCAACCTATGGGACAGTAATCAGCCCCAGCATTTT. Translated: CASSNLWDSNQPQHF.

V gene TRBV6-5 combines with J gene TRBJ1-1, with D perhaps TRBD1 (6 bases). CDR1 MNHEY and CDR2 SVGAGI come from the germline V gene. The CDR3 is 14 residues long. The ends were cut back, 10 bases at V and 1 base at J, with 16 bases in the middle. The CDR3 nucleotides read TGTGCCACCAGCAACAGGGAAAGGAACACTGAAGCTTTCTTT. Encoded protein: CATSNRERNTEAFF.

This clone was counted only a few times. The chain uses TRBV7-2 and TRBJ2-7; 11 nucleotides match TRBD1. With 4 bases clipped from V and 3 bases from J, the junction kept 2 bases outside the gene matches. The CDR3 covers 14 residues. Germline CDR1 is SGHTA and CDR2 is FQGNSA. This chain's CDR3 is CASSSGTGGYEQYF. CDR3 DNA sequence: TGTGCCAGCAGCTCCGGGACAGGGGGCTACGAGCAGTACTTC.

The chain carries TRBV29-1 and TRBJ1-2, with D unclear. The CDR3 is 10 amino acids. Germline CDR1 and CDR2: SQVTM and ANQGSEA. Trimming removed 5 bases from V and 10 bases from J, with 11 bases in between. The CDR3 spells CSVSGTIYTF. The DNA for the CDR3 is TGCAGCGTTTCGGGCACCATCTACACCTTC.

The chain employs TRBV27 and TRBJ2-2; 8 positions match TRBD2. The CDR3 sequence is 16 residues long. Germline values: CDR1 MNHEY, CDR2 SMNVEV (reference sequence). Trimming took 7 bases from V and 1 from J; bases not matched to a gene: 8. This CDR3 reads CASIPPGGENTGELFF. The CDR3 bases are TGTGCCAGCATCCCCCCCGGGGGGGAGAACACCGGGGAGCTGTTTTTT.

This clone was observed a single time. The CDR3 sequence: CASSPGTGTVYEQYF. CDR3 DNA sequence: TGTGCCAGCAGCCCTGGGACCGGGACAGTCTACGAGCAGTACTTC. This chain connects TRBV9 to TRBJ2-7; 7 bases align to TRBD1. Unmatched junction bases numbered 10, after V lost 4 bases and J lost 3 bases. From germline, CDR1 is SGDLS and CDR2 YYNGEE. The CDR3 has 15 amino acids.

The chain joins TRBV5-1 to TRBJ2-2; D is undetermined. The V end was cut by 2 bases, the J end by 7 bases, with 9 bases between. Germline CDR1 reads SGHRS; CDR2 reads YFSETQ. The CDR3 consists of 13 residues. CDR3 sequence: CASSLGQLGELFF. CDR3 sequence (DNA): TGCGCCAGCAGCTTAGGGCAGCTCGGGGAGCTGTTTTTT.

The rearrangement uses TRBV4-1 and TRBJ2-2; TRBD2 is a possible D gene (6 bases). Germline CDR1 is MGHRA and CDR2 is YSYEKL. There are 17 residues in the CDR3. Trimming pared 3 bases from V and 2 bases from J, leaving 16 bases between. Here the CDR3 reads CASSQGGPEGNTGELFF. The CDR3 region has the DNA TGCGCCAGCAGCCAGGGAGGCCCGGAGGGTAACACCGGGGAGCTGTTTTTT.

The chain links TRBV7-6 to TRBJ2-2; TRBD1 aligns across 12 bases. Looked up from germline, CDR1 is SGHVS and CDR2 is FNYEAQ. After removal of 1 base from V and 4 bases from J, the junction contained 4 bases not matched to a gene. The CDR3 runs to 17 residues. The CDR3 sequence: CASSLEPGQGATGELFF. The DNA for the CDR3 is TGTGCCAGCAGCTTAGAGCCGGGACAGGGGGCCACCGGGGAGCTGTTTTTT.

V and J are TRBV24-1 and TRBJ2-7; 8 bases are shared with TRBD1. The junction had 7 bases not matched to a gene; V was cut back by 4 bases and J by 6 bases. Germline loops: CDR1 KGHDR, CDR2 SFDVKD. The CDR3 covers 14 residues. CDR3 amino acids: CATSEAGTGVEQYF. CDR3 bases: TGTGCCACCAGTGAGGCCGGGACAGGAGTCGAGCAGTACTTC.

This chain links TRBV3-1 (or the pseudogene TRBV3-2) with TRBJ1-3, with TRBD1 matching 7 bases. V lost 0 bases and J lost 0; bases outside the gene matches: 8. The CDR3 runs 18 residues. CDR1 and CDR2 from the germline V gene are LGHDT and YNNKEL (reference sequence). CDR3 nucleotides: TGTGCCAGCAGCCAAGACCAAGTGGGACAGATCTCTGGAAACACCATATATTTT. Its translation is CASSQDQVGQISGNTIYF.

The V and J genes are TRBV7-9 and TRBJ1-4; D is uncertain. The CDR3 covers 13 residues. Germline V lookup: CDR1 SEHNR, CDR2 FQNEAQ (reference sequence). The germline V and J ends were trimmed by 4 bases and 7 bases, with 10 bases remaining between them. The CDR3 nucleotides are TGTGCCAGCAGCTCGAGGTCTAGTGAAAAACTGTTTTTT. Protein: CASSSRSSEKLFF.

V gene TRBV5-4 combines with J gene TRBJ2-7, with D tentatively TRBD2 (6 bases). CDR1 SGHNT and CDR2 YYREEE come from the germline V gene (reference sequence). V lost 4 bases and J 7 bases, leaving 21 bases between the germline ends. The CDR3 contains 15 residues. CDR3 nucleotides: TGTGCCAGCAGCAGCCGGGACGGGGGTTTCGAGGAGCAGTACTTC. This gives the protein CASSSRDGGFEEQYF.

This clone was recorded only once. The V gene is TRBV18, the J gene TRBJ2-2, with D perhaps assigned TRBD1 or TRBD2 (5 bases each). Between the trimmed V and J ends, which lost 3 bases and 13 bases, there was a span of 18 bases. This CDR3 region has 14 residues. Germline-derived CDR1 and CDR2 are KGHSH and LQKENI. The CDR3 reads CASSPDTMAGRLFF. The CDR3 DNA reads as TGTGCCAGCTCACCTGACACCATGGCAGGGAGGCTGTTTTTT.

J is TRBJ2-1 and V is TRBV6-1; the match to TRBD2 covers 9 bases. This CDR3 is 14 amino acids long. Germline V CDR1 and CDR2: MNHNS, SASEGT. The trim removed 0 bases at V and 15 bases at J, leaving 9 bases unmatched. CDR3 DNA: TGTGCCAGCAGTGAAGCGGCAGGGACTAGCTTTGCGTTCTTC. Translation: CASSEAAGTSFAFF.

This chain links TRBV5-5 with TRBJ1-2; 7 positions agree with TRBD1. The CDR3 extends over 15 amino acids. The trim removed 3 bases at V and 5 bases at J, leaving 10 bases unmatched. CDR1 is SGHKS, CDR2 YYEKEE, per germline (reference sequence). The CDR3 DNA sequence: TGTGCCAGCAGCTCCTACAGGGGACCTATATATGGCTACACCTTC. Amino acids: CASSSYRGPIYGYTF.

This chain joins TRBV5-1 and TRBJ2-5; tentative D call: TRBD2 (5 bases). The CDR3 has 15 amino acids. Germline V gene lookup returns CDR1 SGHRS and CDR2 YFSETQ. Trimming cost V 1 base and J 3 bases, with 13 bases left between them. DNA for the CDR3: TGCGCCAGCAGCTTGCCTCTGGGAGCAGAAGAGACCCAGTACTTC. This gives the protein CASSLPLGAEETQYF.

The chain is built from TRBV4-1 and TRBJ2-5, with TRBD2 identical over 16 bases. V lost 3 bases and J lost 2; bases outside the gene matches: 9. Germline V gene lookup returns CDR1 MGHRA and CDR2 YSYEKL. The CDR3 runs to 19 residues. The CDR3 DNA follows: TGCGCCAGCAGCCACCCGGGACTAGCGGGGGGGCCCGGGCAAGAGACCCAGTACTTC. This translates into CASSHPGLAGGPGQETQYF.

The CDR3 DNA reads TGTGCCAGCTCACTAAATCTAAATTCACCCCTCCACTTT. Translated, it gives CASSLNLNSPLHF. This chain uses TRBV18 with TRBJ1-6; D ambiguous. Germline-derived CDR1 and CDR2 are KGHSH and LQKENI. V was clipped by 4 bases and J by 7 bases, with 8 bases between them. The CDR3 is 13 residues long.

The chain joins TRBV10-3 to TRBJ1-2; D is possibly TRBD1 (5 bases). Germline CDR1 and CDR2: ENHRY and SYGVKD. The length of the CDR3 is 14 residues. Trimming removed 0 bases from V and 4 bases from J, with 9 bases in between. CDR3 nucleotide sequence: TGTGCCATCAGTGAGTCGGGGGGGACCTATGGCTACACCTTC. It yields the protein CAISESGGTYGYTF.

This rearrangement joins TRBV19 to TRBJ1-3; D is perhaps TRBD1 (5 bases). Per germline, CDR1 LNHDA and CDR2 SQIVND (reference sequence). CDR3 size: 17 residues. With 3 bases removed from V and 0 bases from J, the gap between germline ends came to 15 bases. The DNA of the CDR3 is TGTGCCAGTAGTATGGGGGGGTCTGTGTTCTCTGGAAACACCATATATTTT. It codes for CASSMGGSVFSGNTIYF.

The chain links TRBV7-9 to TRBJ2-7; 10 bases match TRBD1. With V trimmed by 5 bases and J by 6 bases, 10 bases remained unmatched. CDR1 SEHNR and CDR2 FQNEAQ come from the germline V gene (reference sequence). The CDR3 consists of 15 residues. Written as DNA, the CDR3 is TGTGCCAGCAGCGATTCCGGGACAGGGGTTTCCGAGCAGTACTTC. This codes for CASSDSGTGVSEQYF. Full variable domain (missing parts from reference TRBV7-9 and TRBJ2-7): DTGVSQNPRHKITKRGQNVTFRCDPISEHNRLYWYRQTLGQGPEFLTYFQNEAQLEKSRLLSDRFSAERPKGSFSTLEIQRTEQGDSAMYLCASSDSGTGVSEQYFGPGTRLTVT.

This sequence joins TRBV9 and TRBJ2-3; D is ambiguous. Trimming took off 0 bases at V and 5 bases at J, with 4 bases between the two ends. The CDR3 consists of 12 residues. The germline CDR1 and CDR2 sequences are SGDLS and YYNGEE. CDR3 sequence: CASSVEVDTQYF. CDR3 DNA sequence: TGTGCCAGCAGCGTAGAGGTAGATACGCAGTATTTT.

This chain uses TRBV6-1 with TRBJ1-6; possible D gene TRBD1, 6 bases. The CDR3 has 15 residues. V dropped 3 bases and J dropped 4 bases, with 10 bases sitting between them. Germline values: CDR1 MNHNS, CDR2 SASEGT. The DNA for the CDR3 is TGTGCCAGCAGTGATTGGGGGCAGTATAATTCACCCCTCCACTTT. Protein sequence: CASSDWGQYNSPLHF.

The genes are TRBV12-3 or TRBV12-4 and TRBJ1-6, with D possibly TRBD1 on 5 matching bases. V was shortened by 5 bases and J by 13 bases, with 12 bases between the two germline ends. The length of the CDR3 is 12 residues. CDR3 protein: CASSGPEGPLHF. CDR3 DNA sequence: TGTGCCAGCAGTGGCCCCGAGGGGCCCCTCCACTTT.

CDR3 sequence: CASSLEATGIVQYF. The CDR3, as DNA: TGTGCCAGCAGCTTAGAAGCGACAGGGATCGTGCAGTACTTC. The chain couples TRBV7-8 to TRBJ2-7, with 7 bases identical to TRBD1. Per the germline V gene, CDR1 is SGHVS and CDR2 is FQNEAQ. The CDR3 runs 14 residues. V gave up 1 base and J gave up 9 bases; unmatched junction bases: 9.

The J gene is TRBJ2-3, the V gene TRBV4-1; no firm D call. Trimming cost V 4 bases and J 2 bases, with 10 bases left between them. This CDR3 has 14 amino acids. CDR1 is MGHRA and CDR2 is YSYEKL in the germline V gene. The CDR3 loop is CASSPSFLTDTQYF. CDR3 coding DNA: TGCGCCAGCAGCCCTTCTTTTCTCACAGATACGCAGTATTTT.

The J gene is TRBJ2-3, the V gene TRBV27; weak D call: TRBD2 (7 bases). The germline V gene has CDR1 MNHEY and CDR2 SMNVEV (reference sequence). This CDR3 has 15 amino acids. V gave up 2 bases and J gave up 5 bases, with 14 bases separating them. CDR3: CASSLLQGGGDTQYF. CDR3 coding DNA: TGTGCCAGCAGTTTACTACAGGGAGGGGGAGATACGCAGTATTTT.